Below are 30 T cell receptor beta chains sequenced from a single sample in a study of T cells in Graves' hyperthyroidism and ophthalmopathy. TCR beta CDR3 region amplification was performed from RNA transcripts. A set of HTBI primers served as the primers for a first-round RT-PCR of the TCR CDR3. TCRdb processed the multiplex PCR reads anew with MiXCR; each CDR3 protein has one entry. The sample includes approximately 630,000 distinct CDR3 sequences, around 16% of them seen just once. The sequencing input was blood. These receptors were collected from a woman in her twenties or thirties with Graves' hyperthyroidism.

V and J are TRBV6-4 and TRBJ2-6; TRBD2 agrees at 13 bases. The CDR3 is 17 amino acids. Germline assignment: CDR1 MRHNA and CDR2 SNTAGT. The junction had 0 bases not matched to a gene; V was cut back by 4 bases and J by 0 bases. In DNA, the CDR3 is TGTGCCAGCAGTGGGACTAGCGGGGGCTCTGGGGCCAACGTCCTGACTTTC. Amino acids: CASSGTSGGSGANVLTF.

This clonotype was seen more than once but under ten times. The chain employs TRBV28 and TRBJ1-4; 9 bases line up with TRBD1. V lost 7 bases and J lost 9; bases outside the gene matches: 15. Germline V gene sequence: CDR1 MDHEN, CDR2 SYDVKM. The CDR3 runs to 16 residues. In nucleotides, the CDR3 is TGTGCCAGCAAAGGTCCCGGGACAGGGTCGGGGAAAAAACTGTTTTTT. Translation: CASKGPGTGSGKKLFF.

This clonotype was recorded many times. This chain uses TRBV28 with TRBJ2-7; 11 nucleotides align to TRBD2. Germline CDR1 is MDHEN and CDR2 is SYDVKM. J lost 1 base, V lost 6 bases, and 11 bases had no gene match. This CDR3 spans 17 amino acids. CDR3 protein: CASSLTLGLAESYEQYF. CDR3 coding DNA: TGTGCCAGCAGCCTCACACTGGGACTAGCGGAGTCCTACGAGCAGTACTTC.

This clonotype came up many times. This sequence joins TRBV28 and TRBJ2-3, with 9 positions matching TRBD2. Trimming cost V 5 bases and J 1 base; bases outside gene matches: 7. CDR1 and CDR2 from the germline V gene are MDHEN and SYDVKM. This CDR3 contains 16 residues. The CDR3 DNA sequence: TGTGCCAGCAGTAATATCAGACTAGCGGGCACAGATACGCAGTATTTT. Protein: CASSNIRLAGTDTQYF.

The genes are TRBV18 and TRBJ1-5, with 7 nucleotides matching TRBD1. V lost 4 bases, J lost 0 bases, and 6 bases stayed unmatched. The CDR3 consists of 16 residues. CDR1 KGHSH and CDR2 LQKENI come from the germline V gene. The CDR3 sequence is CASSRDSSYSNQPQHF. CDR3 nucleotides: TGTGCCAGCTCACGGGACAGTTCTTATAGCAATCAGCCCCAGCATTTT.

This clonotype has a handful of counts. The V call is TRBV20-1, the J call TRBJ1-1; 8 bases line up with TRBD1. J was trimmed by 6 bases and V by 6 bases; bases with no gene match: 9. CDR3 size: 13 residues. CDR1 is DFQATT and CDR2 is SNEGSKA in the germline V gene (reference sequence). The CDR3 is CSATQGAGAEAFF. Here the CDR3 DNA reads TGCAGTGCGACTCAGGGGGCTGGGGCTGAAGCTTTCTTT.

The sample holds a few counts of this clonotype. The chain recombines TRBV20-1 with TRBJ2-7; D could derive from TRBD1 or TRBD2 (5 bases each). Germline V lookup: CDR1 DFQATT, CDR2 SNEGSKA (reference sequence). The CDR3 is 16 residues long. The germline V and J ends were trimmed by 0 bases and 3 bases, with 18 bases remaining between them. CDR3 sequence (DNA): TGCAGTGCTAGAGATAGGTGGCAGGGACGTATCTACGAGCAGTACTTC. Amino acids: CSARDRWQGRIYEQYF.

This clonotype was recorded a few times. The genes are TRBV5-8 and TRBJ1-5; D is undetermined. V lost 2 bases to trimming and J lost 5 bases, with 11 bases between them. Germline V lookup: CDR1 SGHTS, CDR2 YDEGEE. The CDR3 consists of 14 residues. CDR3 loop: CASSFGPRHQPQHF. As DNA, the CDR3 is TGTGCCAGCAGCTTCGGCCCCCGTCATCAGCCCCAGCATTTT.

This clonotype has a count of ten or more. This sequence joins TRBV5-1 and TRBJ1-1; D is undetermined. The V and J ends lost 0 bases and 2 bases respectively, with 8 bases between them. Germline V gene lookup returns CDR1 SGHRS and CDR2 YFSETQ. The CDR3 spans 14 residues. CDR3 loop: CASSLVSANTEAFF. Here the CDR3 DNA reads TGCGCCAGCAGCTTGGTATCGGCTAACACTGAAGCTTTCTTT.

This rearrangement joins TRBV18 to TRBJ2-3; 15 bases are shared with TRBD2. CDR3 size: 16 residues. V lost 3 bases, J lost 5 bases, and 3 bases stayed unmatched. Per germline, CDR1 KGHSH and CDR2 LQKENI. The chain's CDR3 is CASSPTGLAGGDTQYF. CDR3 DNA sequence: TGTGCCAGCTCACCCACGGGACTAGCGGGAGGAGATACGCAGTATTTT.

This clonotype was counted many times. This chain links TRBV5-1 with TRBJ2-1; 7 nucleotides line up with TRBD2. The junction had 6 bases not matched to a gene; V was cut back by 2 bases and J by 4 bases. Germline CDR1 reads SGHRS; CDR2 reads YFSETQ. This CDR3 contains 15 residues. In nucleotides, the CDR3 is TGCGCCAGCAGCTTAAGAGCGGGGAGTTACAATGAGCAGTTCTTC. Translation: CASSLRAGSYNEQFF.

This clonotype was seen repeatedly, ten times or more. This rearrangement joins TRBV7-6 to TRBJ2-1; D remains ambiguous. Germline V gives CDR1 SGHVS, CDR2 FNYEAQ. V gave up 5 bases and J gave up 0 bases, with 20 bases separating them. The CDR3 consists of 18 residues. CDR3: CASSASRASAISYNEQFF. The CDR3 bases are TGTGCCAGCAGCGCAAGCCGAGCCTCGGCCATCTCCTACAATGAGCAGTTCTTC.

This clonotype was observed many times. One junction end does not reproduce the germline sequence, and a read error may be involved. V usage is TRBV6-2 or TRBV6-3 and J usage is TRBJ1-5; D is unresolved. The CDR3 contains 13 residues. Germline CDR1 reads MNHEY; CDR2 reads SVGEGT. The CDR3 region is CASSYGTPQAQHF. CDR3 coding DNA: TGTGCCAGCAGTTACGGAACACCTCAGGCCCAGCATTTT.

The chain has TRBV24-1 and TRBJ2-3, with D perhaps being TRBD1 or TRBD2 (6 bases each). Per germline, CDR1 KGHDR and CDR2 SFDVKD. This CDR3 comprises 12 residues. In DNA form, the CDR3 reads TGTGCTGCGGGGACATTCTCAGATACGCAGTATTTT. Translation gives CAAGTFSDTQYF.

This clonotype came up a few times. Without the conserved terminal phenylalanine or tryptophan, this CDR3 likely stems from a read error. The chain uses TRBV20-1 and TRBJ2-7; TRBD2 matches 8 bases. This CDR3 region has 19 residues. The germline V gene encodes CDR1 DFQATT and CDR2 SNEGSKA (reference sequence). V lost 5 bases to trimming and J lost 0 bases; unmatched junction nucleotides: 21. CDR3 bases: TGCAGTGCTCATGGGAGCCCGGGACTAGGAGGCTACAGCTCCTACGAGCAGTACTCC. Its protein is CSAHGSPGLGGYSSYEQYS.

This chain links TRBV6-1 with TRBJ1-5; D is undetermined. Trimming pared 7 bases from V and 9 bases from J, leaving 13 bases between. Germline V gene lookup returns CDR1 MNHNS and CDR2 SASEGT. This CDR3 region has 12 residues. The chain's CDR3 is CASTLGLGPQHF. The CDR3 DNA reads TGTGCCAGCACCCTCGGGTTAGGGCCCCAGCATTTT.

This clonotype was seen many times. The chain joins TRBV12-3 or TRBV12-4 to TRBJ2-5; 8 bases agree with TRBD2. The J segment lost 1 base and the V segment lost 6 bases, leaving 4 bases of the junction unmatched. CDR3 length: 14 residues. CDR3 bases: TGTGCCAGCAGGGGGGCGGGGGGCCAAGAGACCCAGTACTTC. Translation: CASRGAGGQETQYF.

This chain links TRBV10-1 with TRBJ2-1, with D hard to call. Germline CDR1 and CDR2: WNHNN and SYGVQD (reference sequence). Trimming removed 3 bases at V and 10 bases at J, with 7 bases between. The CDR3 contains 11 residues. The CDR3 DNA follows: TGCGCCAGCAGTGATGGTCAGGAGCAGTTCTTC. Encoded protein: CASSDGQEQFF.

This clonotype was found many times. This chain connects TRBV9 to TRBJ1-2; a possible D gene is TRBD1 (5 bases). This CDR3 contains 15 residues. The germline V gene has CDR1 SGDLS and CDR2 YYNGEE. The V end was cut by 0 bases, the J end by 8 bases, with 17 bases between. In DNA form, the CDR3 reads TGTGCCAGCAGCGTAGGACAGACGAGTCGGGGAGGCTACACCTTC. It specifies CASSVGQTSRGGYTF.

This clonotype was observed many times. The chain combines TRBV6-2 or TRBV6-3 with TRBJ2-7, with TRBD2 matching 10 bases. The germline CDR1 and CDR2 sequences are MNHEY and SVGEGT. The CDR3 contains 15 residues. Trimming removed 0 bases from V and 5 bases from J; junction bases left unmatched: 4. This CDR3 is CASSYSGLADHEQYF. CDR3 nucleotide sequence: TGTGCCAGCAGTTACTCAGGACTAGCGGACCACGAGCAGTACTTC.

The table lists this clonotype with many counts. The gene calls are TRBV28 and TRBJ2-1; D possibly corresponds to TRBD2 (5 bases). There are 16 residues in the CDR3. The V gene lost 4 bases and the J gene lost 4 bases, with 17 bases spanning the gap. Germline V gives CDR1 MDHEN, CDR2 SYDVKM. Written as DNA, the CDR3 is TGTGCCAGCAGTTCCCCTACGGGGATGGCTTACAATGAGCAGTTCTTC. This encodes CASSSPTGMAYNEQFF.

In this sample, this clonotype turned up many times. V is TRBV27 and J is TRBJ2-1; TRBD2 matches at 8 bases. The germline V gene has CDR1 MNHEY and CDR2 SMNVEV (reference sequence). The ends lost 4 bases at V and 6 bases at J; junction bases unmatched: 5. This CDR3 comprises 14 residues. CDR3 sequence: CASSWRGLVNEQFF. The CDR3 coding sequence is TGTGCCAGCAGTTGGCGGGGACTAGTCAATGAGCAGTTCTTC.

In its sample, this clonotype was seen many times. Sequence at one end of the junction differs from germline and may be a read error. The genes are TRBV7-8 and TRBJ2-1; D may be TRBD1 (5 bases). Germline CDR1 and CDR2: SGHVS and FQNEAQ. This CDR3 is built from 16 residues. The CDR3 sequence is CASSLGMGLVYNDQFF. In DNA, the CDR3 is TGTGCCAGCAGCTTAGGGATGGGGCTAGTATACAATGATCAGTTCTTC.

This clonotype was detected a few times. For the CDR3, the DNA is TGTGCCAGCAGCTTAGCAGGCGGGCAGTCGGGCACCGGGGAGCTGTTTTTT. Its translation is CASSLAGGQSGTGELFF. The genes are TRBV7-2 and TRBJ2-2, with D possibly matching TRBD2 (5 bases). In germline, CDR1 is SGHTA, CDR2 FQGNSA. The CDR3 spans 17 residues. Trimming left V 0 bases short and J 4 bases short, with 15 bases between.

The gene calls are TRBV6-2 or TRBV6-3 and TRBJ1-1; no reliable D call. The CDR3 loop spans 14 amino acids. V shed 8 bases and J shed 0 bases, with 13 bases lying between them. Germline CDR1 reads MNHEY; CDR2 reads SVGEGT. The CDR3 reads CASSKTSMNTEAFF. The CDR3 DNA reads as TGTGCCAGCTCCAAGACCTCTATGAACACTGAAGCTTTCTTT.

This clonotype was counted between two and nine times. One end of the junction is discordant with germline, which a read error may explain. J is TRBJ2-2 and V is TRBV6-1; 8 bases fit TRBD1. The CDR3 is made up of 18 amino acids. The germline CDR1 and CDR2 sequences are MNHNS and SASEGT. In nucleotides, the CDR3 is TGTGCCAGCAGACACGGAAGAGACAGGGGCTCGAACGCCGGGGAGCTGTTTTTT. Protein: CASRHGRDRGSNAGELFF.

This clonotype has a handful of counts. The chain has TRBV7-9 and TRBJ2-3; TRBD2 matches at 10 bases. Germline V lookup: CDR1 SEHNR, CDR2 FQNEAQ (reference sequence). The CDR3 sequence is 14 residues long. The ends lost 7 bases at V and 6 bases at J; junction bases unmatched: 7. CDR3 DNA: TGTGCCAGCAAACGACTAGCGGGTGTCGATACGCAGTATTTT. This gives the protein CASKRLAGVDTQYF.

This clonotype was counted many times. The V call is TRBV7-8, the J call TRBJ2-6; TRBD1 matches 9 bases. The CDR3 consists of 17 residues. Germline V gene lookup returns CDR1 SGHVS and CDR2 FQNEAQ. V trimming: 6 bases; J trimming: 0 bases; junction bases outside the gene matches: 6. The chain's CDR3 is CASRGDRVPSGANVLTF. The CDR3 nucleotides read TGTGCCAGCAGGGGGGACAGGGTCCCCTCTGGGGCCAACGTCCTGACTTTC.

This clonotype was found many times. The chain uses TRBV27 and TRBJ2-5; D gene unclear. This CDR3 has 13 residues. Germline loops: CDR1 MNHEY, CDR2 SMNVEV (reference sequence). Trimming cost V 5 bases and J 9 bases, with 16 bases left between them. The CDR3, as DNA: TGTGCCAGCAGTCTCACGACCGGCCGGGCCCAGTACTTC. Residues: CASSLTTGRAQYF.

The gene calls are TRBV29-1 and TRBJ1-3; TRBD1 might be the D (6 bases). The V end was cut by 6 bases, the J end by 8 bases, with 23 bases between. The CDR3 sequence is 15 residues long. CDR1 SQVTM and CDR2 ANQGSEA come from the germline V gene. The CDR3 loop is CSVTIGQGRSDTIYF. CDR3 nucleotide sequence: TGCAGCGTCACTATAGGGCAGGGGCGGAGTGACACCATATATTTT. Looking up the rest from reference TRBV29-1 and TRBJ1-3 gives the full variable domain: SAVISQKPSRDICQRGTSLTIQCQVDSQVTMMFWYRQQPGQSLTLIATANQGSEATYESGFVIDKFPISRPNLTFSTLTVSNMSPEDSSIYLCSVTIGQGRSDTIYFGEGSWLTVV.